Sequencing of this TCR beta chain was carried out in a study of OX40 agonist ivuxolimab in advanced cancers. V was pared by 0 bases and J by 4 bases, with 18 bases between. Germline V gives CDR1 LGHNA, CDR2 YNFKEQ. The CDR3 loop spans 17 amino acids. Clones were read by immunoSEQ multiplex PCR, and TCRdb kept only the in-frame ones, dropping some. The table has about 12,000 clones, over 75% seen once; the top ten hold about 70%. This receptor was identified in an adult with an advanced solid tumor such as melanoma, head and neck, liver or kidney cancer. The starting material was CD4+ or CD8+ T cells sorted from blood, obtained in a trial of the OX40 agonist ivuxolimab. The chain is built from TRBV4-2 and TRBJ1-2; D is uncertain. The CDR3 DNA reads TGTGCCAGCAGCCAAGAAGATTTCGTTAGTTTGGTCTATGGCTACACCTTC. Its translation: CASSQEDFVSLVYGYTF.